This TCR beta chain derives from a study of blood T cell repertoires in COVID-19. Across the study: Acute and convalescent COVID-19 samples came from the United States, Italy and Spain. From T cells, B-cell-depleted T cells, or PBMCs came the material, which was cDNA or gDNA.

Trimming took off 5 bases at V and 3 bases at J, with 10 bases between the two ends. This CDR3 has 13 amino acids. Looked up from germline, CDR1 is LNHDA and CDR2 is SQIVND (reference sequence). Produced via immunoSEQ multiplex PCR; TCRdb's table is partial and in-frame only. The repertoire holds about 89,000 clones, with around 72% as singletons. The receptor comes from a woman aged 80 or over with acute or convalescent COVID-19. The chain couples TRBV19 to TRBJ2-5; D possibly corresponds to TRBD2 (5 bases). Sequencing input: peripheral blood. In nucleotides, the CDR3 is TGTGCCAGTAGTCCCCCCGGGGAAGAGACCCAGTACTTC. Residues: CASSPPGEETQYF.